One and the same sample provided the 28 T cell receptor beta chains below, sequenced in a study of OX40 agonist ivuxolimab in advanced cancers. The method was immunoSEQ multiplex PCR; TCRdb's version includes in-frame clones alone and lacks a portion of them. The sample holds tens of thousands of clones, approximately 80% seen once. The specimen comprised CD4+ or CD8+ T cells sorted from blood, sampled in a trial of the OX40 agonist ivuxolimab. These receptors originate from an adult with an advanced solid tumor such as melanoma, head and neck, liver or kidney cancer.

The rearrangement uses TRBV18 and TRBJ2-5; 11 nucleotides align to TRBD2. CDR3 length: 15 amino acids. CDR1 is KGHSH, CDR2 LQKENI, per germline. J gave up 4 bases and V 4 bases, and 5 bases lay outside the gene matches. The DNA of the CDR3 is TGTGCCAGCTCACAACTAGCGGGGGTTGGAGAGACCCAGTACTTC. Protein sequence: CASSQLAGVGETQYF.

The chain recombines TRBV5-6 with TRBJ2-1, with 8 bases that match TRBD2. CDR1 SGHDT and CDR2 YYEEEE come from the germline V gene. J lost 7 bases, V lost 3 bases, and 9 bases had no gene match. The CDR3 sequence is 15 residues long. The CDR3 sequence is CASSSGWTSTNEQFF. In nucleotides, the CDR3 is TGTGCCAGCAGCTCCGGTTGGACTAGCACTAATGAGCAGTTCTTC.

This sequence joins TRBV5-1 and TRBJ2-7; no definite D call. V shed 0 bases and J shed 2 bases, with 9 bases lying between them. The germline V gene has CDR1 SGHRS and CDR2 YFSETQ. This CDR3 has 14 amino acids. CDR3: CASSLAVDPYEQYF. Written as DNA, the CDR3 is TGCGCCAGCAGCTTGGCAGTAGACCCCTACGAGCAGTACTTC.

The rearrangement links TRBV9 to TRBJ1-6; D unresolved. The V end lost 5 bases, the J end lost 0 bases, and 9 bases lay between the germline ends. The CDR3 is made up of 15 amino acids. CDR1 SGDLS and CDR2 YYNGEE come from the germline V gene. DNA for the CDR3: TGTGCCAGCAGGGTCGATAGCTCCTATAATTCACCCCTCCACTTT. This encodes CASRVDSSYNSPLHF.

CDR3 residues: CASSEWSEQYF. The CDR3 DNA sequence: TGTGCCAGCAGTGAATGGTCCGAGCAGTACTTC. This chain uses TRBV6-1 with TRBJ2-5, with D uncertain. The J call may be faulty, since TRBJ2-7 better matches the DNA end. The CDR3 spans 11 residues. Germline assignment: CDR1 MNHNS and CDR2 SASEGT.

V usage is TRBV5-5 and J usage is TRBJ2-2; 7 nucleotides agree with TRBD1. Per germline, CDR1 SGHKS and CDR2 YYEKEE (reference sequence). Germline trimming cut 4 bases from V and 5 bases from J; bases unmatched to any gene: 2. The CDR3 extends over 13 amino acids. The CDR3 loop reads CASSPRGTGELFF. The CDR3, as DNA: TGTGCCAGCAGCCCCAGGGGGACCGGGGAGCTGTTTTTT.

The chain combines TRBV6-6 with TRBJ2-1; TRBD2 agrees at 9 bases. After removal of 0 bases from V and 8 bases from J, the junction contained 8 bases not matched to a gene. Germline V gives CDR1 MNHNY, CDR2 SVGAGI (reference sequence). CDR3 length: 16 residues. CDR3: CASSYSGLAGADEQFF. The CDR3 region has the DNA TGTGCCAGCAGTTACTCTGGTTTAGCGGGAGCTGATGAGCAGTTCTTC.

The chain is built from TRBV11-1 and TRBJ2-1; 7 bases are a match to TRBD1. With V trimmed by 5 bases and J by 0 bases, 7 bases remained unmatched. The germline V gene has CDR1 SGHAT and CDR2 FQDESV (reference sequence). The CDR3 is 16 residues long. The CDR3 nucleotides read TGTGCCAGCAGCACAGACAGGGCGAGCTCCTACAATGAGCAGTTCTTC. Its protein is CASSTDRASSYNEQFF.

In the case of this clone: At the DNA level, this CDR3 is encoded by other sequences in the same sample as well. The gene calls are TRBV9 and TRBJ1-5; D call uncertain. The CDR3 length is 13 residues. Between the trimmed V and J ends, which lost 0 bases and 5 bases, there was a span of 6 bases. In germline, CDR1 is SGDLS, CDR2 YYNGEE. This CDR3 is CASSVDLDQPQHF. The CDR3 coding sequence is TGTGCCAGCAGCGTAGACCTTGATCAGCCCCAGCATTTT. The full variable domain, rest sourced from reference TRBV9 and TRBJ1-5, is DSGVTQTPKHLITATGQRVTLRCSPRSGDLSVYWYQQSLDQGLQFLIQYYNGEERAKGNILERFSAQQFPDLHSELNLSSLELGDSALYFCASSVDLDQPQHFGDGTRLSIL.

DNA of the CDR3: TGTGCCAGCAGTGACCGGAGGAGGAGCTCCTACGAGCAGTACTTC. Translation gives CASSDRRRSSYEQYF. The rearrangement uses TRBV6-1 and TRBJ2-7, with a possible D match to TRBD2 (5 bases). The CDR3 has 15 amino acids. V lost 3 bases to trimming and J lost 0 bases, with 12 bases between them. Looked up from germline, CDR1 is MNHNS and CDR2 is SASEGT.

The chain uses TRBV7-2 and TRBJ2-3; 8 bases are shared with TRBD2. The CDR3 is 15 residues long. V lost 4 bases, J lost 0 bases, and 3 bases stayed unmatched. Germline V gives CDR1 SGHTA, CDR2 FQGNSA. The CDR3 DNA follows: TGTGCCAGCAGCTCCGGGACTAGAAGCACAGATACGCAGTATTTT. Translated: CASSSGTRSTDTQYF.

The J gene is TRBJ2-1, the V gene TRBV6-6; no clear D gene. CDR1 MNHNY and CDR2 SVGAGI come from the germline V gene (reference sequence). The CDR3 length is 14 residues. V dropped 8 bases and J dropped 6 bases, with 17 bases sitting between them. Written as DNA, the CDR3 is TGTGCCAGCCAAACATTGTTCCAATCCAATGAGCAGTTCTTC. Translated, it gives CASQTLFQSNEQFF.

This clone was seen just once. The V gene is TRBV7-2, the J gene TRBJ2-5; tentative D call: TRBD1 (6 bases). V lost 1 base and J 8 bases, leaving 17 bases between the germline ends. Germline V gives CDR1 SGHTA, CDR2 FQGNSA. This CDR3 contains 15 residues. DNA of the CDR3: TGTGCCAGCAGCTTAGAGGCCGGGACACAGGGAACCCAGTACTTC. Translation gives CASSLEAGTQGTQYF.

This chain connects TRBV6-4 to TRBJ2-1, with D tentatively TRBD2 (6 bases). CDR1 MRHNA and CDR2 SNTAGT come from the germline V gene. This CDR3 comprises 17 residues. Trimming took 11 bases from V and 9 from J, leaving 32 bases between them. In nucleotides, the CDR3 is TGTGCCCGACAGACCTCCCCCCCGCGGGGCCGATTTACTGAGCAGTTCTTC. Translating it yields CARQTSPPRGRFTEQFF.

This clone was recorded only once. V gene TRBV5-3 combines with J gene TRBJ2-5, with 9 bases fitting TRBD2. The last part of the DNA fits TRBJ2-7 better; the J call may be wrong. Being an ORF, TRBV5-3 has a function that is uncertain. This CDR3 comprises 15 residues. The CDR3 region is CARSPRTSATYEQYF. The CDR3 bases are TGTGCCAGAAGCCCAAGGACTAGCGCAACCTACGAGCAGTACTTC.

This clone was counted a few times. The genes are TRBV27 and TRBJ2-4; TRBD2 aligns across 7 bases. CDR1 is MNHEY and CDR2 is SMNVEV in the germline V gene (reference sequence). The CDR3 contains 17 residues. V lost 0 bases and J lost 0; bases outside the gene matches: 5. The CDR3 DNA sequence: TGTGCCAGCAGTTTATCGAGCGGGACCCTAGCCAAAAACATTCAGTACTTC. Translating gives CASSLSSGTLAKNIQYF.

The J gene is TRBJ1-1, the V gene TRBV5-4; TRBD1 agrees at 8 bases. V dropped 3 bases and J dropped 6; count of bases not matched to a gene: 4. Germline lookup yields CDR1 SGHNT and CDR2 YYREEE (reference sequence). The CDR3 is made up of 13 amino acids. The CDR3 reads CASSSQGVPEAFF. The CDR3 DNA reads as TGTGCCAGCAGCTCACAGGGGGTTCCTGAAGCTTTCTTT.

The chain recombines TRBV5-1 with TRBJ2-7; D gene ambiguous. The CDR3 totals 13 residues. Per germline, CDR1 SGHRS and CDR2 YFSETQ. Deletions cut 4 bases from V and 4 bases from J, with 12 bases between. The CDR3 DNA is TGCGCCAGCAGCCCCCGTGAGGTGTACGAGCAGTACTTC. This gives the protein CASSPREVYEQYF.

This clone was observed once. This rearrangement joins TRBV21-1 to TRBJ1-1; TRBD1 is the table's D call and was not checked against the DNA. TRBV21-1 counts as a pseudogene. The CDR3 totals 16 residues. CDR3 nucleotide sequence: TGTGCCAGCAGCAAAGCCCAAACAGGGCAGGGCACTGAAGCTTTCTTT. It codes for CASSKAQTGQGTEAFF.

The rearrangement links TRBV19 to TRBJ1-2, with D unclear. There are 16 residues in the CDR3. CDR1 is LNHDA, CDR2 SQIVND, per germline (reference sequence). Trimming stripped 4 bases from V and 7 bases from J, with 22 bases between. The CDR3 DNA follows: TGTGCCAGTAGTACTCAACCTGCAGGAGCCTCGGGTGGCTACACCTTC. Protein product: CASSTQPAGASGGYTF.

The chain is built from TRBV4-3 and TRBJ1-2, with TRBD1 matching over 10 bases. Germline V CDR1 and CDR2: LGHNA, YSLEER. The CDR3 is 16 amino acids. After removal of 0 bases from V and 2 bases from J, the junction contained 3 bases not matched to a gene. In DNA form, the CDR3 reads TGCGCCAGCAGCCAAGATCTGGGACAGGGGAACTATGGCTACACCTTC. Its protein is CASSQDLGQGNYGYTF.

The chain carries TRBV4-3 and TRBJ2-5; 8 positions agree with TRBD2. The V and J ends lost 1 base and 11 bases, in that order; junction bases with no gene match: 15. The CDR3 is 16 amino acids. Germline loops: CDR1 LGHNA, CDR2 YSLEER. The CDR3: CASSQAVAAGVREQYF. CDR3 coding DNA: TGCGCCAGCAGCCAAGCAGTAGCAGCGGGAGTGAGGGAGCAGTACTTC.

The rearrangement links TRBV5-1 to TRBJ2-7; D remains unclear. CDR1 and CDR2 (germline): SGHRS, YFSETQ. The CDR3 contains 13 residues. Trimming removed 4 bases from V and 7 bases from J, with 15 bases in between. In DNA form, the CDR3 reads TGCGCCAGCAGCCCCTACCGCTCCGGGGAGCAGTACTTC. The encoded protein is CASSPYRSGEQYF.

The V gene is TRBV19, the J gene TRBJ1-1; possible D gene TRBD1, 5 bases. V lost 4 bases to trimming and J lost 7 bases, with 7 bases between them. The CDR3 spans 11 residues. Germline V gene lookup returns CDR1 LNHDA and CDR2 SQIVND (reference sequence). The CDR3 reads CASSRDGEAFF. The CDR3 DNA sequence: TGTGCCAGTAGTAGGGACGGTGAAGCTTTCTTT.

The gene calls are TRBV7-8 and TRBJ1-1; D is unclear. Germline lookup yields CDR1 SGHVS and CDR2 FQNEAQ. The CDR3 length is 14 residues. Trimming shortened V by 1 base and J by 3 bases, and 9 bases separated the two germline ends. Written as DNA, the CDR3 is TGTGCCAGCAGCTTAGAGGGAAGCTACACTGAAGCTTTCTTT. Translation: CASSLEGSYTEAFF.

The rearrangement links TRBV29-1 to TRBJ1-1, with a weak D call TRBD1 (6 bases). With 5 bases removed from V and 3 bases from J, the gap between germline ends came to 13 bases. This CDR3 is built from 13 residues. The germline gives CDR1 SQVTM, CDR2 ANQGSEA. CDR3 nucleotide sequence: TGCAGCGTTTGCGAGGCAGGGGACACTGAAGCTTTCTTT. Its translation is CSVCEAGDTEAFF.

The chain employs TRBV11-2 and TRBJ2-7, with no clear D. There are 14 residues in the CDR3. Germline V gives CDR1 SGHAT, CDR2 FQNNGV. The ends were cut back, 3 bases at V and 1 base at J, with 10 bases in the middle. CDR3 nucleotides: TGTGCCAGCAGCTTGGCAGGTCTGTCCTACGAGCAGTACTTC. It translates to CASSLAGLSYEQYF.

This clone appeared once. This chain joins TRBV6-1 and TRBJ2-7, with D hard to call. The germline V gene encodes CDR1 MNHNS and CDR2 SASEGT. With 5 bases removed from V and 6 bases from J, the gap between germline ends came to 14 bases. The CDR3 is 13 residues long. The CDR3 is CASSSLLPIEQYF. CDR3 coding DNA: TGTGCCAGCAGTTCCCTACTACCTATCGAGCAGTACTTC.